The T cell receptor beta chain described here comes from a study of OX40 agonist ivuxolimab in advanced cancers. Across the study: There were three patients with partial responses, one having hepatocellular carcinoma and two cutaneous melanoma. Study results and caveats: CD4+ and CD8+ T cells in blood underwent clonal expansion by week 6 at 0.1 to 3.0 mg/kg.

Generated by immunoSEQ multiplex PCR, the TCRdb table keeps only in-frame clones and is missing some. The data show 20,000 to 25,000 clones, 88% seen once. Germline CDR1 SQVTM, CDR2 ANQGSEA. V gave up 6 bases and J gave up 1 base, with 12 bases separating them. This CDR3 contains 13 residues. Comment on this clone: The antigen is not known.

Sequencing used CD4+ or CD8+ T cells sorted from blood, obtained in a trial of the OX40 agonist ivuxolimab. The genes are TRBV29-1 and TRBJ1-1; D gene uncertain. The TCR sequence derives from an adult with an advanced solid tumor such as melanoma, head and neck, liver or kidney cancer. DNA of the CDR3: TGCAGCGTCCTCCTGTCAGCGAACACTGAAGCTTTCTTT. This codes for CSVLLSANTEAFF. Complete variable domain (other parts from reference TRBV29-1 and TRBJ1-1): SAVISQKPSRDICQRGTSLTIQCQVDSQVTMMFWYRQQPGQSLTLIATANQGSEATYESGFVIDKFPISRPNLTFSTLTVSNMSPEDSSIYLCSVLLSANTEAFFGQGTRLTVV.